Included here is one TCR beta chain sequence, with context. Original analysis: Quantification of nucleated cells was approximated via reference gene primer amplification. Method: immunoSEQ multiplex PCR; TCRdb's copy keeps in-frame clones and lacks some. The D gene and trimming were derived from the DNA, and the V and J assignments and clone size from that table. The sample comprises 150,000 to 180,000 clones, approximately 85% of which are singletons, and about 0.63% rests with the top ten. This record belongs to a study of blood T cell repertoires in COVID-19. As for the study in general: Samples taken during acute and convalescent COVID-19 were collected in the United States, Italy and Spain. In each case, the material was cDNA or gDNA derived from T cells, B-cell-depleted T cells, or PBMCs.

Trimming shortened V by 2 bases and J by 10 bases, and 14 bases separated the two germline ends. This CDR3 has 13 residues. Per the germline V gene, CDR1 is SGHAT and CDR2 is FQNNGV. The source is a man aged 60 to 75 with COVID-19, enrolled during active disease. The chain employs TRBV11-2 and TRBJ1-2; D gene uncertain. Sequences were obtained from peripheral blood. The CDR3, as DNA: TGTGCCAGCAGCTTATATAGCGGAAAATTCTACACCTTC. Translation gives CASSLYSGKFYTF.